Shown below are 8 T cell receptor beta chains from a single sample sequenced in a study of shared clonotypes between healthy human individuals. Using immunoSEQ multiplex PCR, the repertoire was profiled, and TCRdb retains in-frame clones only, with some absent. This sample has about 770,000 clones; roughly 72% occur once, and the top ten carry more than 1.5%. The sample consisted of memory CD4+ T cells sorted from blood. Subset in this sample: CD45RA-negative fraction. The receptor source for this set is a woman in her twenties or thirties in good health.

CDR3 nucleotide sequence: TGCGCCAGCAGCCAACCGACGGGGATCTACAATGAGCAGTTCTTC. Residues: CASSQPTGIYNEQFF. The rearrangement joins TRBV4-1 to TRBJ2-1; the D gene is possibly TRBD2 (5 bases). CDR1 MGHRA and CDR2 YSYEKL come from the germline V gene. Trimming left V 2 bases short and J 3 bases short, with 11 bases between. The CDR3 has 15 residues.

V usage is TRBV2 and J usage is TRBJ1-5, with TRBD1 identical over 7 bases. The CDR3 covers 15 residues. The junction had 7 bases not matched to a gene; V was cut back by 6 bases and J by 2 bases. Germline V gives CDR1 SNHLY, CDR2 FYNNEI. In DNA form, the CDR3 reads TGTGCCAGCAGCCCAGGGGGTGTTCGCAATCAGCCCCAGCATTTT. This codes for CASSPGGVRNQPQHF.

The CDR3 reads CASWEADTQYF. CDR3 nucleotides: TGTGCCAGTTGGGAGGCAGATACGCAGTATTTT. The chain has TRBV28 and TRBJ2-3; a weak D match, TRBD2 (6 bases). Trimming cost V 9 bases and J 4 bases, with 8 bases left between them. This CDR3 is built from 11 residues. Germline V gene data show CDR1 as MDHEN and CDR2 as SYDVKM.

This clone was seen repeatedly, ten times or more. The gene calls are TRBV5-1 and TRBJ2-3, with D perhaps assigned TRBD1 or TRBD2 (5 bases each). The CDR3 has 14 amino acids. Germline CDR1 reads SGHRS; CDR2 reads YFSETQ. Trimming removed 2 bases at V and 2 bases at J, with 9 bases between. As DNA, the CDR3 is TGCGCCAGCAGCTTAGGGGAGATCACAGATACGCAGTATTTT. Its translation: CASSLGEITDTQYF. Together with reference TRBV5-1 and TRBJ2-3, the CDR3 gives the full variable domain: KAGVTQTPRYLIKTRGQQVTLSCSPISGHRSVSWYQQTPGQGLQFLFEYFSETQRNKGNFPGRFSGRQFSNSRSEMNVSTLELGDSALYLCASSLGEITDTQYFGPGTRLTVL.

This chain links TRBV5-1 with TRBJ2-7; 7 positions agree with TRBD1. Germline values: CDR1 SGHRS, CDR2 YFSETQ. The length of the CDR3 is 14 residues. The V and J ends lost 6 bases and 3 bases, in that order; junction bases with no gene match: 9. The CDR3 region has the DNA TGCGCCAGCACGATACAGGGGAACGACTACGAGCAGTACTTC. Translated: CASTIQGNDYEQYF.

This clone occurred once. The CDR3 bases are TGCAGCGTTGGAGGGACTAGCGATTCCGGGGAGCAGTTCTTC. As protein: CSVGGTSDSGEQFF. This rearrangement joins TRBV29-1 to TRBJ2-1, with 10 bases fitting TRBD2. V was clipped by 4 bases and J by 10 bases; unmatched bases: 10. Germline loops: CDR1 SQVTM, CDR2 ANQGSEA. This CDR3 has 14 residues.

This clone appeared a few times. This chain joins TRBV7-9 and TRBJ1-2; 7 bases line up with TRBD1. The ends lost 4 bases at V and 4 bases at J; junction bases unmatched: 3. The CDR3 has 13 amino acids. CDR1 SEHNR and CDR2 FQNEAQ come from the germline V gene (reference sequence). CDR3 region: CASSSTGTYGYTF. The CDR3 nucleotides are TGTGCCAGCAGCTCGACAGGGACCTATGGCTACACCTTC.

The chain is built from TRBV5-4 and TRBJ2-1; TRBD1 aligns across 9 bases. This CDR3 contains 15 residues. Germline CDR1 is SGHNT and CDR2 is YYREEE (reference sequence). V shed 2 bases and J 8 bases; nucleotides not matched to a gene: 8. CDR3 in amino acids: CASSLTGTGFYEQFF. For the CDR3, the DNA is TGTGCCAGCAGCTTAACCGGGACAGGGTTCTATGAGCAGTTCTTC.